Here is one TCR beta chain with its context. Its specific antigen is unknown. Per-base qualities were not stored, and no clone one base away is much larger. The CDR3 regions of human TCRbeta chains were analyzed by immunosequencing. The original methods were these. Repertoire TCRs were checked for matches against a reference library of SARS-CoV-2-specific TCRs that had been generated using the MIRA antigen-specificity platform. Breadth meant the fraction of unique TCRs that were SARS-CoV-2-associated, whereas depth meant the fraction of total T cells that were SARS-CoV-2-associated. Using the MIRA data, each spike-specific TCR was assigned both to the spike region to which the TCR was reactive and to a CD4 or CD8 class. Log10-transformed breadth and depth values were compared by one-way ANOVA with Sidak's multiple comparisons tests. TCRdb mirrors the immuneACCESS table, restricted to in-frame sequences. Some clones are absent from its copies; in checked studies, under half trace to an unresolved V gene, and the reason for the others is unknown. V and J calls and clone size are copied from that table; D and trimming were computed from the DNA. For this sample the table gives 95,000 to 150,000 clones, of which roughly 91% were detected only once. The ten largest clones capture under 35% of the sample.

The sample belongs to a study of T cell responses to AZD1222 COVID-19 vaccine (dated by TCRdb to the early 2020s). As for the study more broadly: AZD1222 recipients given second doses at about 4 weeks or at about 12 weeks were pooled, since spike-specific TCR depth and breadth were not found to differ between the two schedules. A total of just over 230 trial participants underwent TCR sequencing, of whom some 200 had received two doses of AZD1222 and approximately 25 had received two doses of the MenACWY control vaccine. Trial participants were enrolled by age into subgroups of 18-55, 56-69 and 70-plus years, and around 150, 29 and 61 TCR-sequenced participants, respectively, were included in these subgroups. Points the paper makes about the study in general: Conclusions about previously exposed vaccinees are limited because only five to seven AZD1222 recipients were SARS-CoV-2 seropositive at baseline. Participants were mostly white British, with more females than males. The authors suggested clonal diversity may have been underestimated. In the small 56-69-year group, the increase in depth fell short of significance, most likely because of low power. Epitopes outside the regions mutated in the B.1.351 and B.1.1.7 variants were reportedly recognized by nearly half of the unique spike-specific TCRs. The whole spike protein was spanned by vaccine-associated CD4 TCRs, and dominant responses were seen in regions 160-218 and 743-854. Because no day 14 peak-response samples were available, the repertoires could be characterized only after the peak T cell response. After two AZD1222 doses, spike-specific TCR breadth and depth were significantly higher than at day 0 and than in MenACWY recipients.

After removal of 1 base from V and 7 bases from J, the junction retains 3 bases not matched to a gene. The CDR3 starts with the cysteine, ends with the phenylalanine, and has 15 residues. Left in the record is the CDR3 DNA by itself, 45 bases read in frame from the first base. The CDR1 and CDR2 encoded by the germline V gene (reference sequence) are LGHDT and YNNKEL. The time point label on this specimen signifies: baseline before first vaccination. Vaccinee samples came from UK trials COV001 and COV002, including a single-blind randomized controlled phase 2/3 trial of AZD1222 (ChAdOx1 nCoV-19) in healthy adults. Trial participant PBMC samples were collected at day 0 and day 28 after the second dose for TCRbeta chain sequencing.

Recombination linked TRBV3-1 (or the pseudogene TRBV3-2) to TRBJ1-5; TRBD1 aligns with 11 central bases. The origin of this receptor is an adult in good health. The sample here was peripheral blood, taken on day 0 of AZD1222 vaccination. The nucleotide sequence reads TGTGCCAGCAGCCAAGGGACAGGGGGCAGGCAGCCCCAGCATTTT. It translates as CASSQGTGGRQPQHF.